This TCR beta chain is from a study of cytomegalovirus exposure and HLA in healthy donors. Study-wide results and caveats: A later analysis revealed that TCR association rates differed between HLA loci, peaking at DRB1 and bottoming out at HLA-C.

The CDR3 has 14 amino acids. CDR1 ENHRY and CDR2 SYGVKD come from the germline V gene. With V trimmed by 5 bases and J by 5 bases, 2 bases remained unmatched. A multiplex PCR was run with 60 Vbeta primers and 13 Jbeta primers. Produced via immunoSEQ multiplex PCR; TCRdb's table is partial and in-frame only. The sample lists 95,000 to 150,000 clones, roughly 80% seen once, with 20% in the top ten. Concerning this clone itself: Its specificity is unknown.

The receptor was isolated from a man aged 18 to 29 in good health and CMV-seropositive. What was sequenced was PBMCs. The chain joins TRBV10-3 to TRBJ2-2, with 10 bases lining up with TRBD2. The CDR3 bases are TGTGCCATCAGTCAGCGGGGGGGGACCGGGGAGCTGTTTTTT. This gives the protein CAISQRGGTGELFF.